The following is a T cell receptor (beta chain) sequence with its context. The antigen remains unidentified. Samples each had at least 6 micrograms of total RNA extracted. These data originate in a study of blood T cells in healthy people across ages. Study results and caveats: Researchers said unsorted PBMCs prevented a conclusive naive versus antigen-experienced comparison.

A J-beta primer mix and a sample-barcoded 5' primer were used in a second PCR of about 7 to 11 cycles. MiXCR, run by TCRdb on the 5' RACE reads, gives a single entry per CDR3 protein. The sample carries more than 450,000 distinct CDR3 sequences, 27% recorded once. The germline V gene encodes CDR1 LNHDA and CDR2 SQIVND (reference sequence). This CDR3 is 21 amino acids long. V dropped 0 bases and J dropped 6; count of bases not matched to a gene: 21. Another study also made use of these data, one on T cells of mothers and their children.

The V call is TRBV19, the J call TRBJ2-1; the match to TRBD1 covers 9 bases. The sequencing input was blood. The TCR originated in a boy aged 2 to 10 in good health. The CDR3 region is CASSIEDEGTGPSLVGNEQFF. The DNA for the CDR3 is TGTGCCAGTAGTATAGAGGACGAGGGGACAGGGCCGTCCTTAGTAGGCAATGAGCAGTTCTTC.